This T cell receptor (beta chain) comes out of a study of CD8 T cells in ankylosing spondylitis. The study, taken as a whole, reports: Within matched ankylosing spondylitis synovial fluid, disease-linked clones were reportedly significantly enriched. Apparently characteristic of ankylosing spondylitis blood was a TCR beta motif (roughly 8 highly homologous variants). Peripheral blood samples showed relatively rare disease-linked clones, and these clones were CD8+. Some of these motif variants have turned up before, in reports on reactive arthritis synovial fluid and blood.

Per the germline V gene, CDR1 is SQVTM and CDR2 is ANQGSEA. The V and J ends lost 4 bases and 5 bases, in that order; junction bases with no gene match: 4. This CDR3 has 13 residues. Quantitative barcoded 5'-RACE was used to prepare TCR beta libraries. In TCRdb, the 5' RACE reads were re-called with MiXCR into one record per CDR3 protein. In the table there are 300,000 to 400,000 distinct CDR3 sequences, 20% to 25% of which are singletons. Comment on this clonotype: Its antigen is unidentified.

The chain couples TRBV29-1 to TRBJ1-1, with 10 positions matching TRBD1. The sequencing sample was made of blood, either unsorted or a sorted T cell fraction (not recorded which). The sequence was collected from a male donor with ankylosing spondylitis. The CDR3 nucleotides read TGCAGCGTTGCTTGGGACAGGGGAACTGAAGCTTTCTTT. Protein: CSVAWDRGTEAFF.